This T cell receptor beta chain was sequenced in a study of CD8+ T cells in alopecia areata (dated by TCRdb to the late 2010s). Background for the entire study: Treated patients were enrolled in an open-label pilot trial of oral tofacitinib, 5 to 10 mg twice daily, for moderate-to-severe alopecia areata. Tofacitinib was administered for 6 to 18 months, and 6 months of follow-up off drug were then conducted to assess delayed response and recurrence. In both human patients and the C3H/HeJ mouse model, the study applied high-throughput TCRbeta sequencing to look at T cell clonal expansion in alopecia areata. On the human side, TCRbeta sequencing was run on scalp tissue and on sorted CD4+ and CD8+ peripheral blood T cells from healthy controls and from alopecia areata patients with either patchy or totalis/universalis disease. Biopsies were taken from tofacitinib-treated patients at baseline and again at 4 and 24 weeks into treatment, and several of those patients also had a later scalp biopsy. Scalp clonality was compared among normal scalp (n=4), patchy alopecia areata scalp (n=8), and alopecia totalis/universalis scalp (n=8). The RNA source kit depended on sample type: the PAXgene miRNA kit for fixed scalp, the miRNeasy kit for PBMCs, and the RNeasy kit for mouse skin. Amplification of TCRbeta CDR3 regions was done by immunoSEQ multiplex PCR using 35 Vbeta forward primers and 13 Jbeta reverse primers. Summary of the overall study and its limitations: Compared with mice, TCR sequences shared between patients were less clear, possibly partly because of HLA diversity across the patient population. Lesional scalp, especially in alopecia totalis/universalis, showed higher clonality and more expanded CD8+ clones than normal scalp, suggesting antigenic drive. Unlike mouse skin, which is dominated by gammadelta T cells, normal human skin has resident alphabeta T cells that are also sequenced, and this complicates analysis of the scalp TCR repertoire.

The sample holds a few counts of this clone. Its antigen is not yet known. Base qualities are not provided; no much larger clone lies one nucleotide away. The time point label corresponds to: baseline before oral tofacitinib. From alopecia areata patients, peripheral blood was collected along with lesional scalp punch biopsies. PBMCs were separated by density centrifugation and stained for CD3, CD4 and CD8, after which CD4+ and CD8+ T cells were sorted on a FACSAria. Library creation used the immunoSEQ multiplex PCR assay. RNA was extracted from all samples and reverse transcribed into cDNA, which served as template for TCR sequencing. First-strand cDNA was synthesized using SuperScript III with a 2:1 mix of oligo-dT and random hexamers. Amplification bias was assessed with a synthetic immune receptor repertoire, and residual bias was removed computationally. As for the authors' bioinformatics: After raw reads were preprocessed to remove errors, the CDR3 was defined following IMGT conventions as running from the conserved cysteine to phenylalanine. Clonality was computed as 1 minus the Shannon entropy, with the entropy normalized by log2 of the number of productive unique TCRs. Whether scalp clones were CD4 or CD8 was inferred by matching scalp TCRbeta sequences against CD4 and CD8 repertoires sorted from blood. Entries here come from immuneACCESS through TCRdb and include only in-frame sequences with V and J called. Some clones fail to appear in such tables; in the studies checked, an unresolved V gene covers under half of the shortfall, and the cause of the remainder is unknown. The V and J calls and clone size are taken from that table; D and trimming were inferred from the DNA. This sample lists 110,000 to 150,000 clones; about three fifths were detected once. 5% to 7% of the sample is in the top ten clones.

According to the germline V gene (reference sequence), CDR1 reads GTSNPN and CDR2 reads SVGIG. At the junction V is shortened by 3 bases and J by 7 bases, with 15 bases in between. From the cysteine up to the phenylalanine, the CDR3 has a length of 13 residues. CDR3 DNA is the only sequence kept; it has 39 bases, read in frame from the first base. Here the chain combines TRBV30 and TRBJ2-5; the D gene assignment is ambiguous. The sequence came from a human donor with alopecia areata. The sample here was CD4+ T cells sorted from blood, taken at week 0. DNA sequence: TGTGCCTGGAGAAGCCCCCCCTCTTGGACCCAGTACTTC. The translation is CAWRSPPSWTQYF. With the portions outside the CDR3 filled from the reference TRBV30 and TRBJ2-5 genes, the complete variable region becomes SQTIHQWPATLVQPVGSPLSLECTVEGTSNPNLYWYRQAAGRGLQLLFYSVGIGQISSEVPQNLSASRPQDRQFILSSKKLLLSDSGFYLCAWRSPPSWTQYFGPGTRLLVL.